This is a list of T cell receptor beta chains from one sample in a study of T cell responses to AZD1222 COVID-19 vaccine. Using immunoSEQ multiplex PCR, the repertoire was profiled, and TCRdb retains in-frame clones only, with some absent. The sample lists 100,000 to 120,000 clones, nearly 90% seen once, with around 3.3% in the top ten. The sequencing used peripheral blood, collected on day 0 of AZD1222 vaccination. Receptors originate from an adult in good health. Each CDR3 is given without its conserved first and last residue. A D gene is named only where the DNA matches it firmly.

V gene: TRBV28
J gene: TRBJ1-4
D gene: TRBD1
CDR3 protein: ATLRQGATNEKLF

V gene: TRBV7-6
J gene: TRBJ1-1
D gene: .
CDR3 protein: ASSPTGMNTEAF

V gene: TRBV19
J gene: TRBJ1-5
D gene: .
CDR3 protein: ASSIDRDQPQH

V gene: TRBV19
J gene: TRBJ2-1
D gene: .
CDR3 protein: ASSINKRSSYNEQF

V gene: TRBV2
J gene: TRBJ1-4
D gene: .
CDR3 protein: ASRQRGNEKLF

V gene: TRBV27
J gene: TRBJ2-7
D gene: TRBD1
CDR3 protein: ASSLHRGPYEQY

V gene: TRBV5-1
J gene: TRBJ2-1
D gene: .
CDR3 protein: ASSTTDYNDQF

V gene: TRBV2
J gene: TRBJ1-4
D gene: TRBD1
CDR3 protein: ASSKQGSNEKLF

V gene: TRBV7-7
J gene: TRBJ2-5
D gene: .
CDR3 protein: ASSPQRGQETQY

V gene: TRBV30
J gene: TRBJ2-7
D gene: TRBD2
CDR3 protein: AWSGGLAGLYEQY

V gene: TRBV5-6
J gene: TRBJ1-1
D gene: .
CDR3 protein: ASSFGGRGNTEAF

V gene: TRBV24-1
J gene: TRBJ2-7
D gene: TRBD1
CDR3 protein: ATSDRTNRGYEQY

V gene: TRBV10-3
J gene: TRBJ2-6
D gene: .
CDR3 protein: AISDQGSGANVLT

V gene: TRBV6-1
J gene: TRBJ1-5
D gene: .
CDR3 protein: ASSDRAGANQPQH

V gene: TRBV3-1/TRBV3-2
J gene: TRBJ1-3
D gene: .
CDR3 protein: ASSRQSGNTIY

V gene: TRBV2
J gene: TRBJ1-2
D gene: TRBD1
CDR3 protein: ASSESRGTVYGYT

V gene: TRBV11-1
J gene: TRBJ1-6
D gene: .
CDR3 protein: ASSLEKWSPLH

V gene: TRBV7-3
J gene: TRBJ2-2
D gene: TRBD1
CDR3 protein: ASSAGTGVNTGELF

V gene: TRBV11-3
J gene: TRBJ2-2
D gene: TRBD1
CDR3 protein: ASRSGQYTGELF

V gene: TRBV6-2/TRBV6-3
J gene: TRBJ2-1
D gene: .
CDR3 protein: ASRPTADNEQF

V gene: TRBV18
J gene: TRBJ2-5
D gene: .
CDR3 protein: ASSPGVGRTEETQY

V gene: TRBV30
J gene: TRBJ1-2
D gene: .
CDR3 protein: AWSLGQGYHLRGYT

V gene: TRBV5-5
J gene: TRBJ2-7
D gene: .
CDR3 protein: ASTSGGGGISYEQY

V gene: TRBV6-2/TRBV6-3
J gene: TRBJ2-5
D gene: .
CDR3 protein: ASSYLLAWGTGQKETQY

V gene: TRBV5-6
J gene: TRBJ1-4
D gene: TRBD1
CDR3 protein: ASSFRTGTTNEKLF

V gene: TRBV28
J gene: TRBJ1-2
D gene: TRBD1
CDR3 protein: ASSQGGQGAQGYT

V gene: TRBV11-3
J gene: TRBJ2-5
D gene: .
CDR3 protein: ASSLGGVETQY

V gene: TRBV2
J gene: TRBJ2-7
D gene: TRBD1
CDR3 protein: ASRTGQGTYEQY

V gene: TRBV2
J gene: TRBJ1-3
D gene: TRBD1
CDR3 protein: AGLGDSSGNTIY

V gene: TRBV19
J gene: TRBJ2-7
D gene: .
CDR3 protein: ASSERDRPNEQY

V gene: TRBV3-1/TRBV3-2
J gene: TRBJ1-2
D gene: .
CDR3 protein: ASSQQTAGPGYT

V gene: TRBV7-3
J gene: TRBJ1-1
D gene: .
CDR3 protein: ASSSSRSTEAF

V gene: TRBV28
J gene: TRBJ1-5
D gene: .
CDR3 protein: ASTKTFQPQH

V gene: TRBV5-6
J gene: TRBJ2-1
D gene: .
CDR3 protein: ASSLVGYNEQF

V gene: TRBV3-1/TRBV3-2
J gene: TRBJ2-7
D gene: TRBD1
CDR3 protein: ASTRPGTGGTVGHHTSAYEQY

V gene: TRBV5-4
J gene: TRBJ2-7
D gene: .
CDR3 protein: ASSLYGYEQY

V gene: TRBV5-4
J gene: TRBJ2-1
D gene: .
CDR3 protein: ASSLAGEYNEQF

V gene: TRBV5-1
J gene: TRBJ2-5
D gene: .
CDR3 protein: ASSLGPGLGEETQY

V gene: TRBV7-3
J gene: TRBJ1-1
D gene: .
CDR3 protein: ASSLGPTNTEAF

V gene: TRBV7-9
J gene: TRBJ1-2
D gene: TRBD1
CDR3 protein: ASSWGDRGDYGYT

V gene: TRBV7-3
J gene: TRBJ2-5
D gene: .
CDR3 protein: ASSQAPDGVTQY

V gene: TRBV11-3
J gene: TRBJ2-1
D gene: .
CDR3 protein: ASSLEGTLVEEQF

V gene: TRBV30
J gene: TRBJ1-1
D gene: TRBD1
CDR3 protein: AWSARQGTEAF

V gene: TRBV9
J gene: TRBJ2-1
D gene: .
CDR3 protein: ASSVAMSGSSYNEQF

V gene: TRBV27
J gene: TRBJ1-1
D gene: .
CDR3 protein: ASFTIMPNTEAF

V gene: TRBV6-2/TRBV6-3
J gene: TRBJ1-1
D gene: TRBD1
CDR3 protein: ASSPGQGVEAF

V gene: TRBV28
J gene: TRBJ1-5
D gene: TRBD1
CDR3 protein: ASSLFLLQGTNQPQH

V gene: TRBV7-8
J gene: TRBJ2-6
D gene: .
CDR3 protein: ASSLGGWGANVLT

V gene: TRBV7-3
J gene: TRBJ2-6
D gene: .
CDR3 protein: ASSLRGAQLSGANVLT

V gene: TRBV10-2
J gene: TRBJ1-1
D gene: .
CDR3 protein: ASSDVGGLNTEAF

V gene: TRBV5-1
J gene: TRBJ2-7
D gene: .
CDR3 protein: ASSLIGTPLEQY

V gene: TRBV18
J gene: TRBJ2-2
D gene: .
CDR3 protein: ASSPQGGQNTGELF

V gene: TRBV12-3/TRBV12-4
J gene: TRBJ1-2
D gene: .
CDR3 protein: ASSFGTRGYT

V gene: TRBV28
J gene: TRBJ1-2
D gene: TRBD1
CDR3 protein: ASRRGLGLYGYT

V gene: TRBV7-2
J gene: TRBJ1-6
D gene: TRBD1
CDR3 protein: ASSLATGGKQGSPLH

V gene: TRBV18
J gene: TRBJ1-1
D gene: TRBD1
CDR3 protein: ASSPTPTGANTEAF

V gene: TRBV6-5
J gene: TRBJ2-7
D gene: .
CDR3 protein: ASSRQDSYEQY

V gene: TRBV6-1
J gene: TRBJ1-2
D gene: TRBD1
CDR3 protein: ASSEASTGVMGYT

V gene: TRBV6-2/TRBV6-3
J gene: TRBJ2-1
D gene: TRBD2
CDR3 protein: ASSYSKALAGRSNEQF

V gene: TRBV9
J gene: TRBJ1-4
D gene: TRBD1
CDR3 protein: ASSDRTGAEKLF